The present entry profiles one T cell receptor beta chain with its context. The sample is drawn from a study of technical replicates of blood from a handful of donors. This CDR3 has 16 amino acids. Germline V gene lookup returns CDR1 SNHLY and CDR2 FYNNEI. Trimming shortened V by 6 bases and J by 5 bases, and 20 bases separated the two germline ends. TCRdb keeps only in-frame clones here, not all; method: immunoSEQ multiplex PCR. This table holds around 80,000 clones, around 93% found once. The V and J genes are TRBV2 and TRBJ1-5, with D perhaps matching TRBD1 (6 bases). The TCR was taken from a human donor in good health. Source material: T cells isolated from PBMCs. The DNA of the CDR3 is TGTGCCAGCAGAGCGGGGGGCCCGGGGGGTTATCAGCCCCAGCATTTT. Its translation is CASRAGGPGGYQPQHF.